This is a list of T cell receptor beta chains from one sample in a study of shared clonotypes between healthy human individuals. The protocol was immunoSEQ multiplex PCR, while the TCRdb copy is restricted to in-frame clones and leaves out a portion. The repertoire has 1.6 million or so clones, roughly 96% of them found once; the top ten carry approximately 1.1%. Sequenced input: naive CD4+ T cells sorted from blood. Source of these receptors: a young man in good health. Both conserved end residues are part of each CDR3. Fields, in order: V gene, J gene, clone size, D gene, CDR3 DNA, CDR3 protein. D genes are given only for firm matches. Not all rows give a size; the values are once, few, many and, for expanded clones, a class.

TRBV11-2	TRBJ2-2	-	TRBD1	TGTGCCAGCAGCCTGGGACAGGGGAACACCGGGGAGCTGTTTTTT	CASSLGQGNTGELFF
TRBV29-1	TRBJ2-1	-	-	TGCAGTGTTGAAGTCAGGGAACGGGGTGCGTCGCAGTTCTTC	CSVEVRERGASQFF
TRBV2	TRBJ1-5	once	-	TGTGCCAGCAAGAACAGGGAAGAACAACCCCAGCATTTT	CASKNREEQPQHF
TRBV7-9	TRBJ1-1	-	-	TGTGCCAGCAGCCGGTCGAACACTGAAGCTTTCTTT	CASSRSNTEAFF
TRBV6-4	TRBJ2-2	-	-	TGTGCCAGCAGTGACGCGCAGGTGAACACCGGGGAGCTGTTTTTT	CASSDAQVNTGELFF
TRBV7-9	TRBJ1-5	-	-	TGTGCCAGCAGCTTAAACAATCCGCCCCAGCATTTT	CASSLNNPPQHF
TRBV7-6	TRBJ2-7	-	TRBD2	TGTGCCAGCAGTTCTAGACTAGCGCCTGACTACGAGCAGTACTTC	CASSSRLAPDYEQYF
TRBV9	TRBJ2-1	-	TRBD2	TGTGCCAGCAGCGTTAGCGGGACTACAAACAATGAGCAGTTCTTC	CASSVSGTTNNEQFF
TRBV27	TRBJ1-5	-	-	TGTGCCAGCAGCAGGGTCGGCAATCAGCCCCAGCATTTT	CASSRVGNQPQHF
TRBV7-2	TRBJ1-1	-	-	TGTGCCAGCAGCCCAAGACGGGGGGCCGAAGCTTTCTTT	CASSPRRGAEAFF
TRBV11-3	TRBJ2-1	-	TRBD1	TGTGCCAGCAGCAAGACAGGGAACACCTACAATGAGCAGTTCTTC	CASSKTGNTYNEQFF
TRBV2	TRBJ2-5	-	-	TGTGCCAGCACCATCGGACAGTCAGAGACCCAGTACTTC	CASTIGQSETQYF
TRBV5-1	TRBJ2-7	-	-	TGCGCCAGCAGCTTGAGTTGGGTGGGGGATAACCCGGGTGAGCAGTACTTC	CASSLSWVGDNPGEQYF
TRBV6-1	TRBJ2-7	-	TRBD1	TGTGCCAGCACCCTGGTACAGGGGGATTCCTACGAGCAGTACTTC	CASTLVQGDSYEQYF
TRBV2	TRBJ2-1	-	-	TGTGCGTCGCGGCAGGGGCTCGGGCCGGGCCATGAGCAGTTCTTC	CASRQGLGPGHEQFF
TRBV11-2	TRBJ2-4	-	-	TGTGCCAGCAGCTTACTCAGCCCGAAGGACATTCAGTACTTC	CASSLLSPKDIQYF